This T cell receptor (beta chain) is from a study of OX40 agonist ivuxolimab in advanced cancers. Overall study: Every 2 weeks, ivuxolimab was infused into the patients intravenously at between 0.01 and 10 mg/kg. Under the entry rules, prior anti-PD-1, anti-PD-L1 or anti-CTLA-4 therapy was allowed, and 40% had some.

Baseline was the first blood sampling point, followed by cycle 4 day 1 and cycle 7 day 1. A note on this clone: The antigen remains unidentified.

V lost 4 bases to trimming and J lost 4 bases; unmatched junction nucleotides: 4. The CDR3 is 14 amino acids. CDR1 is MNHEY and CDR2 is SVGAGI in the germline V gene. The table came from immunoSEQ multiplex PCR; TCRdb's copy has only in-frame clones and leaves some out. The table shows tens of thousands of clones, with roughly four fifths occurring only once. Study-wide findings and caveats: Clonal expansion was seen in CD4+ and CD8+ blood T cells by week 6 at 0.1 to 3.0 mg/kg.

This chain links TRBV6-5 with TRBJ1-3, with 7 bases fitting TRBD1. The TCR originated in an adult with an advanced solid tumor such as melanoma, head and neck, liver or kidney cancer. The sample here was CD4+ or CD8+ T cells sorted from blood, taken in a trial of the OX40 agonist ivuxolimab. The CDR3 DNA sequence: TGTGCCAGCAGTTTGACAGGGTTCGGAAACACCATATATTTT. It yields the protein CASSLTGFGNTIYF.